What follows are 2 T cell receptor beta chains derived from one specimen sequenced in a study of beta chain features in type 1 diabetes (dated 2018 in TCRdb). The method was the immunoSEQ multiplex PCR assay. All of the isolated RNA was reverse transcribed with the High Capacity cDNA Reverse Transcription Kit, so expressed TCRB transcripts were sequenced. Entries here come from immuneACCESS through TCRdb and include only in-frame sequences with V and J called. Some clones fail to appear in such tables; in the studies checked, an unresolved V gene covers under half of the shortfall, and the cause of the remainder is unknown. The sample table contains roughly 150,000 clones; only one count was recorded for 11% of them. Of the sample, about 2.1% falls within the top ten clones. The sample was central memory CD4+ T cells from blood. The source is a young man in good health.

The chain employs TRBV7-9 and TRBJ1-2; TRBD1 aligns across 8 bases. This CDR3 has 14 residues. Germline V lookup: CDR1 SEHNR, CDR2 FQNEAQ (reference sequence). The J segment lost 5 bases and the V segment lost 5 bases, leaving 7 bases of the junction unmatched. The CDR3: CASSTPGQEYGYTF. The CDR3 region has the DNA TGTGCCAGCAGCACACCGGGACAGGAGTATGGCTACACCTTC.

This clone occurred a few times. The rearrangement uses TRBV6-5 and TRBJ2-2; no firm D call. Between the trimmed V and J ends, which lost 2 bases and 6 bases, there was a span of 16 bases. The length of the CDR3 is 16 residues. CDR1 is MNHEY and CDR2 is SVGAGI in the germline V gene. The CDR3 here is CASSYPKLPIPGELFF. The CDR3 DNA follows: TGTGCCAGCAGTTACCCCAAACTACCTATCCCCGGGGAGCTGTTTTTT.